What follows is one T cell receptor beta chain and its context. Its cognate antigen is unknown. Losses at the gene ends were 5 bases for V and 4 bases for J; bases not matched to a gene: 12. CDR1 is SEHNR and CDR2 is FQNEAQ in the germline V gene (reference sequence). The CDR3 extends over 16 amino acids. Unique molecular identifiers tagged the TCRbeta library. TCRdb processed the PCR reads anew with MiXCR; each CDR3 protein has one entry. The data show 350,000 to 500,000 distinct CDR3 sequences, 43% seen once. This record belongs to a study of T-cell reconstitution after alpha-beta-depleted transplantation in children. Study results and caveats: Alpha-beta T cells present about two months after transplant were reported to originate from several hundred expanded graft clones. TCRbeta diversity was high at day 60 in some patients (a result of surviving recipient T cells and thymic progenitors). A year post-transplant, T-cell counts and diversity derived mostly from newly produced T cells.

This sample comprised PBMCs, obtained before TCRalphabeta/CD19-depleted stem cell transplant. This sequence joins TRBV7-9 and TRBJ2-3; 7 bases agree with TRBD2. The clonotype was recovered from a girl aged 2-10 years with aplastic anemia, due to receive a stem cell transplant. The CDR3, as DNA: TGTGCCAGCAGCGGCTCTAAGCGGGGAAAGGCAGATACGCAGTATTTT. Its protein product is CASSGSKRGKADTQYF.